The T cell receptor beta chain described here comes from a study of tumor and adjacent non-tumor tissue in lung cancer. Looking at the study overall: On average, productive TCRbeta reads reached about 4 million per sample.

With respect to this clonotype: The junction and the germline gene differ at one end; a read error may be behind it.

TCRbeta libraries were built with three rounds of nested PCR, modified from ARM-PCR. Via MiXCR, TCRdb re-called the multiplex PCR reads, giving one row per CDR3 protein. The table shows under 100,000 distinct CDR3 sequences, with 61% occurring only once. RNA was extracted from bulk tissue without any cell sorting. The CDR3 length is 14 residues. Germline V gene sequence: CDR1 PRHDT, CDR2 FYEKMQ (reference sequence). V gene TRBV13 combines with J gene TRBJ1-5; D is unresolved. Input material: lung tumor tissue. The receptor was isolated from a man aged 65 to 85 with non-small cell lung cancer. The CDR3 is CASSLGRTDQPQHF. DNA of the CDR3: TGTGCCAGCAGCCTAGGCAGAACAGATCAGCCCCAGCATTTC.